This TCR beta chain was obtained from a study of Ad26.COV2.S vaccination and SARS-CoV-2 variants (dated by TCRdb to 2020 to 2022). About the investigation overall: Donors in the vaccine arm were drawn from COV1001, a phase I-IIa trial of Ad26.COV2.S in healthy adults that was multicentre, randomized, double-blind and placebo-controlled. Ad26.COV2.S was given intramuscularly at 5x10^10 or 1x10^11 viral particles, as a single shot or as two shots 56 days apart. Sequencing of the TCRbeta repertoire served to evaluate the specificity and breadth of SARS-CoV-2-reactive T cell receptors following Ad26.COV2.S vaccination. The TCR-sequenced set comprised about 32 samples: some 20 Ad26.COV2.S vaccine recipients, 5 placebo recipients and 8 SARS-CoV-2 convalescent individuals. Trial participants were randomized into five groups of five: low-dose or high-dose Ad26.COV2.S given once or twice, or placebo on both occasions. Investigators did not know the trial group allocation while performing experiments and assessing outcomes. Broad study findings and their caveats: Compared with placebo recipients, Ad26.COV2.S recipients showed higher spike-specific TCR breadth (P = 0.0014). The authors noted that the TCR breadth and depth analyses may have underestimated total T cell responses. After vaccination, spike-specific CD8+ and CD4+ T cell responses were reported to show substantial breadth. Vaccine and placebo recipients had similar non-spike TCR breadth, a finding consistent with the vaccine containing only spike. The study was not powered to compare responses between vaccine doses or regimens.

The immunoSEQ Assay was the method used to sequence TCRbeta CDR3 regions. After extraction, genomic DNA underwent amplification by bias-controlled multiplex PCR, followed by high-throughput sequencing. Turning to the authors' computational methods: To quantify the absolute abundance of each unique TCRbeta CDR3 region, sequences were collapsed and filtered. T cell fraction was estimated by normalization of TCRbeta template counts to usable DNA, with usable DNA being measured through amplification of reference genes present in all nucleated cells. Repertoire TCRs were annotated as SARS-CoV-2-specific when V gene, CDR3 amino acid sequence and J gene were exactly matched to a known reactive TCR set. The reference SARS-CoV-2 TCR set came from MIRA and was filtered for enrichment in COVID-19-positive ImmuneCODE repertoires, removing public or cross-reactive TCRs. Using the MIRA antigens, annotated TCRs were further analysed by specific ORF or by position within an ORF. Breadth was defined as annotated unique rearrangements over total unique productive rearrangements; depth was the summed frequency of those rearrangements. TCR breadth was compared between groups using two-sided Wilcoxon rank-sum tests. The table comes from immuneACCESS by way of TCRdb, which keeps in-frame sequences with V and J called. Part of the clones is missing from these tables; in studies checked, under half for an unresolved V gene and the rest for unknown reasons. The D gene and trimming were derived from the DNA, and the V and J assignments and clone size from that table. Present in this sample are roughly 450,000 clones, 80% to 95% of which were seen just once. Together, the top ten hold about 12% of the sample.

In the paper's terms, the treatment or condition label means: 15 to 20 received Ad26.COV2.S at low or high dose, single or two shots; 5 received placebo; per-sample allocation not given. For vaccine and placebo recipients, repertoires were sequenced using samples collected on day 63 after the first injection. In Cohort 1b, about two dozen adults aged 18-55 years were enrolled at a single site in Boston, USA, between 29 July and 7 August 2020. Ad26.COV2.S was a replication-incompetent adenovirus type 26 vector expressing a prefusion-stabilized SARS-CoV-2 spike protein from the original Wuhan strain. Compared with germline, V lacks 0 bases and J lacks 5 bases; bases without a gene match: 4. CDR1 and CDR2 (SGDLS, YYNGEE) derive from the germline V gene. The CDR3 spans 15 residues, from the cysteine through the phenylalanine. Just CDR3 DNA is preserved here, 45 bases in frame from base 1. This clone came up a few times. This receptor's antigen is unknown. No clone much larger than this one lies a single base away; base qualities are absent. This same CDR3 is encoded by further DNA sequences in the sample.

This material consisted of peripheral blood, taken in a trial of Ad26.COV2.S vaccine versus placebo. This TCR was sampled from a person between 18 and 65 years old who received the Ad26.COV2.S COVID-19 vaccine or a placebo. This receptor chain uses TRBV9 and TRBJ1-4; 7 bases in the junction line up with TRBD1. CDR3 region: CASSVGGQLNEKLFF. The DNA sequence is TGTGCCAGCAGCGTAGGGGGACAGTTGAATGAAAAACTGTTTTTT.